This T cell receptor beta chain came from a study of cytomegalovirus exposure and HLA in healthy donors. Study background: Among the approximately 420 donors who were genotyped, roughly 86% fell in the genetic ancestry cluster that is associated with self-reported Caucasian donors.

The study, taken as a whole, reports: Sequencing likely generated an artifact that appeared as a cluster of highly shared sequence variants.

A remark on this clone: What it binds is unknown.

CDR1 and CDR2 from the germline V gene are MNHEY and SVGAGI. The CDR3 covers 15 residues. Trimming took 0 bases from V and 2 from J, leaving 10 bases between them. The PCR used 60 Vbeta and 13 Jbeta primers. Generated by immunoSEQ multiplex PCR, the TCRdb table keeps only in-frame clones and is missing some. The profile shows under 200,000 clones, 75% of them singletons. The specimen sequenced was PBMCs. This chain joins TRBV6-5 and TRBJ1-2; D unresolved. This receptor was obtained from a male donor in good health and CMV-seronegative. CDR3 in amino acids: CASSYSSTGNYGYTF. The CDR3 nucleotides read TGTGCCAGCAGTTACTCGTCGACCGGGAACTATGGCTACACCTTC.